One and the same sample provided the 21 T cell receptor beta chains below, sequenced in a study of CXCR3-negative and CXCR3-positive naive CD8 T cells. Researchers prepared the TRB cDNA libraries using 5' RACE with UMI labels. After re-calling the 5' RACE reads, TCRdb lists one entry per CDR3 protein, DNA absent. This sample's clone table lists about 120,000 distinct CDR3 sequences. The sequenced material came from naive CXCR3- CD8+ T cells from blood. Subset denoted: CD45RO-CCR7+CD27+CD95- naive CD8+ T cells lacking CXCR3 (TNR3-). The receptors come from a human donor in good health. Some clones in this sample may be carry-over from other donors' samples.

The chain joins TRBV27 to TRBJ2-7; the D gene TCRdb calls, TRBD2, cannot be checked with no DNA. The length of the CDR3 is 14 residues. Germline V gene data show CDR1 as MNHEY and CDR2 as SMNVEV (reference sequence). The CDR3 region is CASSLRRESYEQYF.

Here the CDR3 reads CASSQGASLRYEQYF. The chain combines TRBV12-3 or TRBV12-4 with TRBJ2-7; TCRdb reports TRBD1, a call that lacks DNA to check it against. CDR3 size: 15 residues.

The chain couples TRBV9 to TRBJ2-1. This CDR3 is built from 15 residues. Germline assignment: CDR1 SGDLS and CDR2 YYNGEE. CDR3 loop: CASSDTGNSYNEQFF. Full variable domain (outside the CDR3, taken from reference TRBV9 and TRBJ2-1): DSGVTQTPKHLITATGQRVTLRCSPRSGDLSVYWYQQSLDQGLQFLIQYYNGEERAKGNILERFSAQQFPDLHSELNLSSLELGDSALYFCASSDTGNSYNEQFFGPGTRLTVL.

V usage is TRBV28 and J usage is TRBJ2-1; with no DNA, the TCRdb D assignment of TRBD1 cannot be verified. Germline V lookup: CDR1 MDHEN, CDR2 SYDVKM. The CDR3 sequence is 17 residues long. The CDR3 protein is CASSYEYRQFLYNEQFF. The full variable domain, its missing parts supplied by reference TRBV28 and TRBJ2-1, is DVKVTQSSRYLVKRTGEKVFLECVQDMDHENMFWYRQDPGLGLRLIYFSYDVKMKEKGDIPEGYSVSREKKERFSLILESASTNQTSMYLCASSYEYRQFLYNEQFFGPGTRLTVL.

The rearrangement links TRBV4-2 to TRBJ2-1; no DNA is available, so the TRBD2 call from TCRdb remains unchecked. In germline, CDR1 is LGHNA, CDR2 YNFKEQ. This CDR3 is 17 amino acids long. CDR3 region: CASSQELKLAASDEQFF.

The V gene is TRBV7-9, the J gene TRBJ1-2; the TRBD1 assignment by TCRdb is unverifiable without DNA. Germline CDR1 SEHNR, CDR2 FQNEAQ (reference sequence). The CDR3 has 12 residues. This CDR3 is CASSLFGQGIFF.

J is TRBJ2-5 and V is TRBV28; TCRdb indicates TRBD1, and absent DNA this call remains unverified. The CDR3 is made up of 16 amino acids. Germline assignment: CDR1 MDHEN and CDR2 SYDVKM. This CDR3 is CASSLRHRVSHETQYF.

The chain links TRBV12-3 or TRBV12-4 to TRBJ1-5. The CDR3 extends over 13 amino acids. The CDR3: CASSLMGYQPQHF.

The chain has TRBV29-1 and TRBJ2-7; TCRdb's D call of TRBD1 is untestable without DNA. The CDR3 length is 14 residues. Germline CDR1 SQVTM, CDR2 ANQGSEA. CDR3: CSVLGAGAGYEQYF.

The genes are TRBV9 and TRBJ2-1; TCRdb indicates TRBD2, and absent DNA this call remains unverified. The length of the CDR3 is 17 residues. Germline loops: CDR1 SGDLS, CDR2 YYNGEE. The CDR3 sequence: CASSVSSSGGGHNEQFF.

The rearrangement uses TRBV29-1 and TRBJ1-5; TCRdb's assignment of TRBD1 cannot be checked, as there is no DNA. The germline V gene encodes CDR1 SQVTM and CDR2 ANQGSEA. CDR3 length: 14 residues. The chain's CDR3 is CSVLTGYSNQPQHF.

The V gene is TRBV10-2, the J gene TRBJ2-2. Germline V CDR1 and CDR2: WSHSY, SAAADI. The CDR3 is made up of 12 amino acids. The CDR3 region is CASKGPTGELFF.

The chain combines TRBV7-6 with TRBJ2-1; TCRdb picks TRBD1, but there is no DNA to check that call. Germline CDR1 SGHVS, CDR2 FNYEAQ. This CDR3 is built from 15 residues. The CDR3 reads CASSHTGIGGNEQFF.

The V call is TRBV29-1, the J call TRBJ1-1. CDR1 and CDR2 (germline): SQVTM, ANQGSEA. The CDR3 is 15 amino acids. This CDR3 reads CSVEGGRGRNTEAFF.

This chain uses TRBV14 with TRBJ2-1; TCRdb reports TRBD1, a call that lacks DNA to check it against. From germline, CDR1 is SGHDN and CDR2 FVKESK. The CDR3 spans 17 residues. The CDR3 is CASSQEWAVRGYNEQFF.

The chain is built from TRBV5-1 and TRBJ2-7; the TCRdb D gene call, TRBD2, has no DNA to confirm it. This CDR3 region has 13 residues. Germline CDR1 is SGHRS and CDR2 is YFSETQ. CDR3 region: CASSWDTAGEQYF. The variable domain in full, with the rest retrieved from reference TRBV5-1 and TRBJ2-7, is KAGVTQTPRYLIKTRGQQVTLSCSPISGHRSVSWYQQTPGQGLQFLFEYFSETQRNKGNFPGRFSGRQFSNSRSEMNVSTLELGDSALYLCASSWDTAGEQYFGPGTRLTVT.

The chain links TRBV29-1 to TRBJ2-7; no DNA is available, so the TRBD1 call from TCRdb remains unchecked. Germline CDR1 and CDR2: SQVTM and ANQGSEA. The CDR3 has 12 residues. The CDR3 loop is CSAAGQLYEQYF.

The genes are TRBV4-1 and TRBJ2-1; the D gene TCRdb calls, TRBD1, cannot be checked with no DNA. The CDR3 is 16 residues long. The germline V gene has CDR1 MGHRA and CDR2 YSYEKL. The CDR3 sequence: CASSQVPGAGGNEQFF.

The CDR3 reads CASSQSRDRESLETQYF. V is TRBV23-1 and J is TRBJ2-5; TCRdb picks TRBD1, but there is no DNA to check that call. TRBV23-1 is assigned to the ORF class and has an uncertain function. CDR3 length: 17 amino acids.

The V call is TRBV12-3 or TRBV12-4, the J call TRBJ1-3. The CDR3 extends over 12 amino acids. This CDR3 is CASTEGGNTIYF.

The chain uses TRBV15 and TRBJ1-1; TCRdb calls TRBD1, which cannot be checked without DNA. This CDR3 has 14 amino acids. Germline V lookup: CDR1 LNHNV, CDR2 YYDKDF (reference sequence). Here the CDR3 reads CATSSDPGNTEAFF.